This T cell receptor (beta chain) was recorded in a study of T cell repertoires in cytomegalovirus infection. Study overall: Both recently identified HLA-C-restricted and well-studied HLA-B-restricted CMV epitopes were used in the study. CMV infection and matching HLA type were both indicated by public TCR beta signatures.

Remarks on this clonotype: As yet, its antigen is unknown.

This CDR3 spans 16 amino acids. Germline V CDR1 and CDR2: MNHGY, SAAAGT. V was shortened by 2 bases and J by 1 base, with 13 bases between the two germline ends. TCRdb reanalysed the reads using MiXCR and keeps one entry per CDR3 protein. The sample shows roughly 500,000 distinct CDR3 sequences, approximately 40% of them seen only once. The chain couples TRBV6-8 to TRBJ2-3, with unresolved D. Sequences were derived from cultured PBMCs, sampled from culture after CMV antigen stimulation. The receptor was isolated from a human donor in good health (CMV status not recorded). Some clones in this sample may be carry-over from other donors' samples. CDR3 amino acids: CASSYNSPNGTDTQYF. The DNA for the CDR3 is TGTGCCAGCAGTTACAACTCCCCGAATGGCACAGATACGCAGTATTTT.